Included here is one T cell receptor (beta chain) sequence, with context. Clones were sequenced by immunoSEQ multiplex PCR, and TCRdb holds only the in-frame ones, with some missing. The sample records about 34,000 clones, about 90% being singletons. The sample originates from a study of T cell changes during pregnancy in multiple sclerosis. The CDR3 is 12 amino acids. V lost 4 bases, J lost 4 bases, and 8 bases lay in between. CDR1 is SGDLS, CDR2 YYNGEE, per germline. The chain uses TRBV9 and TRBJ1-2, with D unresolved. The sample consisted of CD8+ T cells from peripheral blood mononuclear cells, taken in the third trimester of pregnancy. The sequence derives from a female donor with multiple sclerosis, enrolled in a pregnancy study. CDR3 coding DNA: TGTGCCAGCAGCACTCAGGCCTATGGCTACACCTTC. Residues: CASSTQAYGYTF.